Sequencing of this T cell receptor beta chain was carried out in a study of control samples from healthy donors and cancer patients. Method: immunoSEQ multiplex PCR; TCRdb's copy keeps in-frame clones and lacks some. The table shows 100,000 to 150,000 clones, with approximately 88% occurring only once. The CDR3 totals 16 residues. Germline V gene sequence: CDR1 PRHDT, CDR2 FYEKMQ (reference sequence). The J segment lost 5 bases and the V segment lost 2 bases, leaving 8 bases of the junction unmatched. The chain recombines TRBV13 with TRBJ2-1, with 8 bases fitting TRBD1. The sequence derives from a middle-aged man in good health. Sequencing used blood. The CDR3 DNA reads TGTGCCAGCAGCTTACGGGACAGGAGTAGCGACAATGAGCAGTTCTTC. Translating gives CASSLRDRSSDNEQFF.